This T cell receptor (beta chain) was profiled in a study of control samples from healthy donors and cancer patients (TCRdb year 2020). The CDR3 runs 14 amino acids, cysteine and phenylalanine included. Just CDR3 DNA is preserved here, 42 bases in frame from base 1. The junction shows trimming of 0 bases on V and 1 base on J, plus 7 bases between the germline ends. CDR1 SGDLS and CDR2 YYNGEE were looked up in the germline V gene. To prepare the library, the immunoSEQ multiplex PCR assay was applied. In TCRdb, the immuneACCESS table is reduced to in-frame sequences with V and J assigned. These tables do not hold every clone; where another copy was compared, an unresolved V gene accounts for under half, and the others remain unexplained. Present in this sample are about 86,000 clones, just over 90% of which were seen just once. The leading ten clones occupy 1.5% of the sample. As to this clone: Its target antigen remains unknown. No per-base quality is available; no much larger clone lies one base away.

Sequencing input: blood. The sequence derives from a woman in her twenties or thirties in good health. This sequence uses TRBV9 and TRBJ1-1; no D gene can be assigned with confidence. The CDR3 reads as follows: CASSVADWNTEAFF. The nucleotides are TGTGCCAGCAGCGTAGCTGACTGGAACACTGAAGCTTTCTTT.